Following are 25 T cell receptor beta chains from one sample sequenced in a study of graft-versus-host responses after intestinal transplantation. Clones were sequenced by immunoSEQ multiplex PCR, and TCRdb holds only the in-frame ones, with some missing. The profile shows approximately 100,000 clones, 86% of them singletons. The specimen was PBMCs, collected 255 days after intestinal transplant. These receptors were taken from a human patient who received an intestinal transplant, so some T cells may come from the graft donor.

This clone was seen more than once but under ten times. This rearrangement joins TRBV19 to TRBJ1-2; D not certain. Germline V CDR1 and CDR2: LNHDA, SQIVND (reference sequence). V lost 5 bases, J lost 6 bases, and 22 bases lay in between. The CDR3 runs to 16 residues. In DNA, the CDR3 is TGTGCCAGTAGTCTCCGCCGGACCACCTCCAGCGATGGCTACACCTTC. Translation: CASSLRRTTSSDGYTF. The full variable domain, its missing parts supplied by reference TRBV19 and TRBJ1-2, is DGGITQSPKYLFRKEGQNVTLSCEQNLNHDAMYWYRQDPGQGLRLIYYSQIVNDFQKGDIAEGYSVSREKKESFPLTVTSAQKNPTAFYLCASSLRRTTSSDGYTFGSGTRLTVV.

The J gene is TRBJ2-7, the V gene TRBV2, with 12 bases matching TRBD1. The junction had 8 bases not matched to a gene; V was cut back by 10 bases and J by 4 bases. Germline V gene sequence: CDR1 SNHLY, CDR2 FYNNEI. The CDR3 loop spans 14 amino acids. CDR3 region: CAIEMGQGAYEQYF. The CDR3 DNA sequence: TGTGCCATTGAAATGGGACAGGGGGCGTACGAGCAGTACTTC.

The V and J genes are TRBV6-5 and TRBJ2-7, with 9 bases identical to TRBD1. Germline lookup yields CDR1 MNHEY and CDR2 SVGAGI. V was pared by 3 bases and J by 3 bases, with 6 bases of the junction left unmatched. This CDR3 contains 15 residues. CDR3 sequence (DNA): TGTGCCAGCAGTTATGGACAGGGGACCATCTACGAGCAGTACGTC. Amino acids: CASSYGQGTIYEQYV.

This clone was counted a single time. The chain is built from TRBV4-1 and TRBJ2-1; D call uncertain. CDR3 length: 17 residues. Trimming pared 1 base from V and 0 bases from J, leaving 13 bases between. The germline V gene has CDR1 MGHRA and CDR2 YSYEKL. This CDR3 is CASSQALSRSSYNEQFF. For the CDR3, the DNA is TGCGCCAGCAGCCAAGCGTTATCTAGGAGCTCCTACAATGAGCAGTTCTTC.

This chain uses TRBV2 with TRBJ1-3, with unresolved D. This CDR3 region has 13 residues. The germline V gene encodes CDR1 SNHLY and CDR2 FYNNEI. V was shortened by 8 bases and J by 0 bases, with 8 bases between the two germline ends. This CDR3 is CASLTGSGNTIYF. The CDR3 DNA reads TGTGCCAGCCTAACGGGCTCTGGAAACACCATATATTTT.

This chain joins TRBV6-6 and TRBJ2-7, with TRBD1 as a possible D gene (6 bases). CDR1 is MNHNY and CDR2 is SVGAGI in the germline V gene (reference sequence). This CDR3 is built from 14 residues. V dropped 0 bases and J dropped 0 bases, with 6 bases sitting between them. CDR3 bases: TGTGCCAGCAGTTACTCGGACAGCTCCTACGAGCAGTACTTC. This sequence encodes CASSYSDSSYEQYF.

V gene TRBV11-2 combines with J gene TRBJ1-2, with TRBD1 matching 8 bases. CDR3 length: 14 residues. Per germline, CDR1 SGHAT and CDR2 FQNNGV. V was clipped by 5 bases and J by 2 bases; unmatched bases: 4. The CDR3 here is CASSHGDRNYGYTF. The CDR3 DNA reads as TGTGCCAGCAGCCACGGGGACAGGAACTATGGCTACACCTTC.

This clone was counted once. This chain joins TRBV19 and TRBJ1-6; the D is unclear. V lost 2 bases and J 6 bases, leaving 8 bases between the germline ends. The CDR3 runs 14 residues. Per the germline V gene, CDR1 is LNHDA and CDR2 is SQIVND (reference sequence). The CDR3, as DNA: TGTGCCAGTAGTATACGGCAAATTAATTCACCCCTCCACTTT. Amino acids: CASSIRQINSPLHF.

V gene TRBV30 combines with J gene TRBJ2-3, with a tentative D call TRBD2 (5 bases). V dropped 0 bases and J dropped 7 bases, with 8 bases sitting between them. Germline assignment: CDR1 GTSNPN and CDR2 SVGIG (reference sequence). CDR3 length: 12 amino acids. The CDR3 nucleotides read TGTGCCTGGAGTGTAGGGAGCAATACGCAGTATTTT. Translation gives CAWSVGSNTQYF.

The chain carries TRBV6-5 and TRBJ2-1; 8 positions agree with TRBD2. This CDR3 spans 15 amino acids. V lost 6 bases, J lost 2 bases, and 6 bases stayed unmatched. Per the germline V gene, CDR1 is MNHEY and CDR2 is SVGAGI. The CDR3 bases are TGTGCCAGCAGCGGAGCGGGAGCAACCTACAATGAGCAGTTCTTC. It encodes CASSGAGATYNEQFF.

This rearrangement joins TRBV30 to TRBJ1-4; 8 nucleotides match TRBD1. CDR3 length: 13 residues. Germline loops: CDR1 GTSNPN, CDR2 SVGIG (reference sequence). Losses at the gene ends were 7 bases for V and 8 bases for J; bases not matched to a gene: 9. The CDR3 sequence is CASSRTGREKLFF. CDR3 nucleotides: TGTGCCTCGAGCCGGACAGGGCGCGAAAAACTGTTTTTT.

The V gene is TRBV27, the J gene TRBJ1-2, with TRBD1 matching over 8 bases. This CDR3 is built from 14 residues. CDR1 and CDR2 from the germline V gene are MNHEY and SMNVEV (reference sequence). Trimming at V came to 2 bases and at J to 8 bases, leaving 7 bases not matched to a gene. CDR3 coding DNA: TGTGCCAGCAGTTTAATTGGGCCAGGGGGCGGCTACACCTTC. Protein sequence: CASSLIGPGGGYTF.

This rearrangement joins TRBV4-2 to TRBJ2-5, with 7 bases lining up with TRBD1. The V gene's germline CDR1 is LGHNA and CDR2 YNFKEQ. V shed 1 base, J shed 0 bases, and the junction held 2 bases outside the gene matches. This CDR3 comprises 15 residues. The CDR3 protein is CASSQGGQYQETQYF. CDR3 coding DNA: TGTGCCAGCAGCCAAGGGGGACAGTACCAAGAGACCCAGTACTTC.

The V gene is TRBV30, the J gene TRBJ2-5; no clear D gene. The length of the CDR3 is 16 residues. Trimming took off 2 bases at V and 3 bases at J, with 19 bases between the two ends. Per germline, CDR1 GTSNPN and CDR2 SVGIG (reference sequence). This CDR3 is CAWSIVGANLKETQYF. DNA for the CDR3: TGTGCCTGGAGTATTGTAGGAGCCAACTTAAAAGAGACCCAGTACTTC.

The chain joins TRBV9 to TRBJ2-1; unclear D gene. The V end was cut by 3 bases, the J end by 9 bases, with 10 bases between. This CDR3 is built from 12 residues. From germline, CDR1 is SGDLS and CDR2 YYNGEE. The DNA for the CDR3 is TGTGCCAGCAGCGCCCCGTCTTCTGAGCAGTTCTTC. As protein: CASSAPSSEQFF.

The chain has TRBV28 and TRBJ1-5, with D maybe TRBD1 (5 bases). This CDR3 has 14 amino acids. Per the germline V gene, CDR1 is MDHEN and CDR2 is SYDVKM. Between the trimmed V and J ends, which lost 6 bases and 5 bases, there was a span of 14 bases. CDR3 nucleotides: TGTGCCAGCAGACCTGAGGGACTTCATCAGCCCCAGCATTTT. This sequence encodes CASRPEGLHQPQHF.

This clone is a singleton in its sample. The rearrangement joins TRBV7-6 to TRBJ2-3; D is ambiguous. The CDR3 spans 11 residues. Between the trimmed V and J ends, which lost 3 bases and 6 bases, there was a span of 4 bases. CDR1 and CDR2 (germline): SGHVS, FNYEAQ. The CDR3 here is CASSFGDTQYF. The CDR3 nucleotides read TGTGCCAGCAGCTTTGGGGATACGCAGTATTTT. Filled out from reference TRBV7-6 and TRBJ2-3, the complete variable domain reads GAGVSQSPRYKVTKRGQDVALRCDPISGHVSLYWYRQALGQGPEFLTYFNYEAQQDKSGLPNDRFSAERPEGSISTLTIQRTEQRDSAMYRCASSFGDTQYFGPGTRLTVL.

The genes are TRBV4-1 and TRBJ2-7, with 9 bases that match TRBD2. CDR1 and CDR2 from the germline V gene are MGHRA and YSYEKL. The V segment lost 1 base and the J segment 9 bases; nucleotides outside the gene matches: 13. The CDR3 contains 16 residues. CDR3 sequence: CASSQGAGGPPRRQYF. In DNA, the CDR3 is TGCGCCAGCAGCCAAGGCGCGGGAGGGCCTCCCCGAAGGCAGTACTTC.

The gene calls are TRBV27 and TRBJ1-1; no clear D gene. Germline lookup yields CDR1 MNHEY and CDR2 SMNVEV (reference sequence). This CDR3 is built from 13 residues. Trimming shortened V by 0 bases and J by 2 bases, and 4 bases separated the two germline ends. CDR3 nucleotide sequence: TGTGCCAGCAGTTTATCGCGAAACACTGAAGCTTTCTTT. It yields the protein CASSLSRNTEAFF.

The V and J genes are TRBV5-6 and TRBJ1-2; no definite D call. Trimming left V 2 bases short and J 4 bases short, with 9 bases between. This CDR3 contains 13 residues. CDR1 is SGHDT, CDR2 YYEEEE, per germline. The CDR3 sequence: CASSFGRSYGYTF. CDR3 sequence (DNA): TGTGCCAGCAGCTTCGGCCGGTCCTATGGCTACACCTTC. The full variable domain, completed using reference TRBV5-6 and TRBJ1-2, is DAGVTQSPTHLIKTRGQQVTLRCSPKSGHDTVSWYQQALGQGPQFIFQYYEEEERQRGNFPDRFSGHQFPNYSSELNVNALLLGDSALYLCASSFGRSYGYTFGSGTRLTVV.

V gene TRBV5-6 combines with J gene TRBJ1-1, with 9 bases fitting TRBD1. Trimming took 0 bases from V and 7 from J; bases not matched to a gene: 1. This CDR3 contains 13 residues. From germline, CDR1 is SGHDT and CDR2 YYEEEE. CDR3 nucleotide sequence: TGTGCCAGCAGCTTGGACAGGGGGCGTGAAGCTTTCTTT. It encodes CASSLDRGREAFF.

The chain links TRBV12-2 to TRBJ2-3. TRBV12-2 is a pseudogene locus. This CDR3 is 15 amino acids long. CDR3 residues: CASRLAGGSTDTQYF. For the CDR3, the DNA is TGTGCAAGTCGCTTAGCGGGCGGCTCCACAGATACGCAGTATTTT.

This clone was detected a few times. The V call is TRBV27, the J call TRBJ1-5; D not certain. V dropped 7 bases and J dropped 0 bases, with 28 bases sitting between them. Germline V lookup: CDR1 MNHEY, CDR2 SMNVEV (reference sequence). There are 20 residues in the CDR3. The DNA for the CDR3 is TGTGCCAGCATTACTTGCCCCCGATGGAGGACCGGGAGTAGCAATCAGCCCCAGCATTTT. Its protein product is CASITCPRWRTGSSNQPQHF.

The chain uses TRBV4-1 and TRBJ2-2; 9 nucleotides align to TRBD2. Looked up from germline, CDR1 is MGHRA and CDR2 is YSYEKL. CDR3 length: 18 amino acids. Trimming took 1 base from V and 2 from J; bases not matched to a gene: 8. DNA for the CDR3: TGCGCCAGCAGCCAAGCGGGGCGACTAGCGGCTAACACCGGGGAGCTGTTTTTT. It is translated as CASSQAGRLAANTGELFF.

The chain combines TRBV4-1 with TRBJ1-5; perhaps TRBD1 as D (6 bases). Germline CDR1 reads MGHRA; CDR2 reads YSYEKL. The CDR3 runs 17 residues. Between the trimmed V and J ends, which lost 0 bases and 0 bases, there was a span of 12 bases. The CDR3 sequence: CASSQDPNRDSNQPQHF. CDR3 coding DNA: TGCGCCAGCAGCCAAGACCCCAACAGGGATAGCAATCAGCCCCAGCATTTT.